The 30 T cell receptor beta chains presented below share a single source sample, sequenced in a study of CD8+CD57+ T cells in acquired aplastic anemia. According to the study, genomic DNA was the template for TCR beta VDJ and CDR3 profiling. TCRdb independently ran MiXCR on the reads; one entry per CDR3 protein. The sample carries about 68,000 distinct CDR3 sequences, 54% recorded once. Sequenced input: sorted CD4+, CD8+, or CD8+CD57+ T cells (not recorded which) from PBMCs. All receptors derive from a human donor in good health, serving as a control.

The V and J genes are TRBV20-1 and TRBJ2-1; 9 nucleotides line up with TRBD2. Germline V gives CDR1 DFQATT, CDR2 SNEGSKA (reference sequence). The length of the CDR3 is 15 residues. V trimming: 3 bases; J trimming: 4 bases; junction bases outside the gene matches: 7. The CDR3 nucleotides read TGCAGTGCTAGTATAGTAGCGGGGGCGTACAATGAGCAGTTCTTC. It codes for CSASIVAGAYNEQFF.

The V call is TRBV5-1, the J call TRBJ1-5; the match to TRBD1 covers 8 bases. This CDR3 comprises 14 residues. Germline trimming cut 7 bases from V and 7 bases from J; bases unmatched to any gene: 10. Germline assignment: CDR1 SGHRS and CDR2 YFSETQ. CDR3 nucleotide sequence: TGCGCCAGCCGGGAGGACAGGGTTGGACAGCCCCAGCATTTT. Encoded protein: CASREDRVGQPQHF. Complete variable domain (other parts from reference TRBV5-1 and TRBJ1-5): KAGVTQTPRYLIKTRGQQVTLSCSPISGHRSVSWYQQTPGQGLQFLFEYFSETQRNKGNFPGRFSGRQFSNSRSEMNVSTLELGDSALYLCASREDRVGQPQHFGDGTRLSIL.

This clonotype was seen a single time. The chain is built from TRBV5-8 and TRBJ1-2; no reliable D call. The CDR3 loop spans 13 amino acids. Trimming shortened V by 5 bases and J by 4 bases, and 12 bases separated the two germline ends. Looked up from germline, CDR1 is SGHTS and CDR2 is YDEGEE. The CDR3 sequence: CASRERDGYGYTF. CDR3 sequence (DNA): TGTGCCAGCAGGGAGAGAGACGGCTATGGCTACACCTTC.

There are a few counts of this clonotype. The chain recombines TRBV15 with TRBJ1-2; 7 bases fit TRBD1. Trimming took 2 bases from V and 7 from J; bases not matched to a gene: 10. This CDR3 region has 15 residues. Germline V gives CDR1 LNHNV, CDR2 YYDKDF (reference sequence). This CDR3 reads CATSRLVGGSAGYTF. CDR3 nucleotides: TGTGCCACCAGCAGACTCGTAGGGGGCAGTGCTGGCTACACCTTC.

V gene TRBV29-1 combines with J gene TRBJ2-1; D remains unclear. Between the trimmed V and J ends, which lost 2 bases and 0 bases, there was a span of 5 bases. From germline, CDR1 is SQVTM and CDR2 ANQGSEA. The CDR3 is 13 residues long. CDR3 residues: CSVERYSYNEQFF. As DNA, the CDR3 is TGCAGCGTTGAACGGTACTCCTACAATGAGCAGTTCTTC.

This clonotype was observed a handful of times. The chain uses TRBV15 and TRBJ2-6; D unresolved. The germline V gene has CDR1 LNHNV and CDR2 YYDKDF (reference sequence). V lost 0 bases, J lost 0 bases, and 6 bases lay in between. This CDR3 is built from 16 residues. CDR3 amino acids: CATSRDTGSGANVLTF. The CDR3 DNA is TGTGCCACCAGCAGAGATACCGGCTCTGGGGCCAACGTCCTGACTTTC.

This clonotype was detected many times. This chain connects TRBV7-3 to TRBJ2-3, with a possible D match to TRBD1 (6 bases). V was trimmed by 5 bases and J by 0 bases, leaving 12 bases between them. Germline V gene sequence: CDR1 SGHTA, CDR2 FQGTGA. The CDR3 sequence is 15 residues long. For the CDR3, the DNA is TGTGCCAGCAGCCCGACAGGCTCTAGCACAGATACGCAGTATTTT. Protein: CASSPTGSSTDTQYF.

V usage is TRBV5-4 and J usage is TRBJ1-1; the D gene is possibly TRBD1 (5 bases). This CDR3 region has 14 residues. V dropped 4 bases and J dropped 1 base, with 11 bases sitting between them. Per the germline V gene, CDR1 is SGHNT and CDR2 is YYREEE (reference sequence). This chain's CDR3 is CASSPLGGNTEAFF. The CDR3 region has the DNA TGTGCCAGCAGCCCGCTGGGGGGGAACACTGAAGCTTTCTTT.

The chain employs TRBV20-1 and TRBJ1-5; 7 bases line up with TRBD1. J lost 3 bases, V lost 6 bases, and 8 bases had no gene match. The germline V gene encodes CDR1 DFQATT and CDR2 SNEGSKA (reference sequence). This CDR3 spans 14 amino acids. The CDR3 DNA reads as TGCAGTGCACCTCAGACAGGGTTCAATCAGCCCCAGCATTTT. Protein: CSAPQTGFNQPQHF.

This rearrangement joins TRBV25-1 to TRBJ2-3; 14 bases match TRBD2. Per the germline V gene, CDR1 is MGHDK and CDR2 is SYGVNS. This CDR3 spans 16 amino acids. V was pared by 3 bases and J by 7 bases, with 6 bases of the junction left unmatched. CDR3 in amino acids: CASSEGLAGVTNTQYF. In DNA form, the CDR3 reads TGTGCCAGCAGTGAGGGACTAGCGGGAGTCACGAATACGCAGTATTTT. Using reference TRBV25-1 and TRBJ2-3 for the parts outside the CDR3, the full variable domain is EADIYQTPRYLVIGTGKKITLECSQTMGHDKMYWYQQDPGMELHLIHYSYGVNSTEKGDLSSESTVSRIRTEHFPLTLESARPSHTSQYLCASSEGLAGVTNTQYFGPGTRLTVL.

Here the CDR3 reads CASRRTTFSGYTF. For the CDR3, the DNA is TGTGCCAGCCGAAGGACAACTTTTAGTGGCTACACCTTC. V and J are TRBV2 and TRBJ1-2; the D gene is possibly TRBD1 (5 bases). The V and J ends lost 8 bases and 7 bases respectively, with 17 bases between them. The CDR3 loop spans 13 amino acids. Germline CDR1 reads SNHLY; CDR2 reads FYNNEI.

The genes are TRBV7-9 and TRBJ2-7; D may be TRBD1 or TRBD2 (5 bases each). There are 15 residues in the CDR3. Trimming removed 1 base at V and 3 bases at J, with 13 bases between. Germline V gene sequence: CDR1 SEHNR, CDR2 FQNEAQ (reference sequence). DNA for the CDR3: TGTGCCAGCAGCTTAGAGACGGGACGGATCTACGAGCAGTACTTC. Amino acids: CASSLETGRIYEQYF.

This clonotype was seen repeatedly, ten times or more. V gene TRBV2 combines with J gene TRBJ1-1; D unclear. The CDR3 totals 15 residues. Germline V gives CDR1 SNHLY, CDR2 FYNNEI. V was trimmed by 2 bases and J by 3 bases, leaving 13 bases between them. The CDR3 DNA sequence: TGTGCCAGCAGTGAATCGCCGCGGTCCGACACTGAAGCTTTCTTT. This sequence encodes CASSESPRSDTEAFF.

The chain couples TRBV29-1 to TRBJ2-7; 7 positions match TRBD1. Germline V gene data show CDR1 as SQVTM and CDR2 as ANQGSEA. The CDR3 covers 14 residues. V was pared by 3 bases and J by 2 bases, with 7 bases of the junction left unmatched. The CDR3 bases are TGCAGCGTTGACCCGGCAGGGGGAACCTACGAGCAGTACTTC. Translation gives CSVDPAGGTYEQYF.

This chain joins TRBV2 and TRBJ1-5; D call uncertain. Germline loops: CDR1 SNHLY, CDR2 FYNNEI. The CDR3 consists of 12 residues. With 6 bases removed from V and 11 bases from J, the gap between germline ends came to 14 bases. As DNA, the CDR3 is TGTGCCAGCAGCACCGGACCCGGGGCCCAGCATTTT. It specifies CASSTGPGAQHF.

In this sample, this clonotype turned up a few times. The chain employs TRBV29-1 and TRBJ1-4, with D unresolved. Germline CDR1 SQVTM, CDR2 ANQGSEA. V shed 5 bases and J shed 5 bases, with 12 bases lying between them. The CDR3 is 13 amino acids. The CDR3 DNA reads TGCAGCGTTCAAGGAAACGGAAATGAAAAACTGTTTTTT. Its translation: CSVQGNGNEKLFF.

This clonotype occurred many times. Mismatch with germline at one junction end may stem from a read error. The chain has TRBV30 and TRBJ1-1; no clear D. CDR1 GTSNPN and CDR2 SVGIG come from the germline V gene (reference sequence). The CDR3 has 11 residues. This CDR3 reads CAWSVEAYIRF. Here the CDR3 DNA reads TGTGCCTGGAGTGTGGAAGCCTATATCCGGTTT.

The chain combines TRBV24-1 with TRBJ1-1; 8 positions agree with TRBD1. The CDR3 contains 16 residues. V shed 6 bases, J shed 4 bases, and the junction held 12 bases outside the gene matches. Germline V gene sequence: CDR1 KGHDR, CDR2 SFDVKD. CDR3 region: CATSLRQGALSTEAFF. The CDR3 bases are TGTGCCACCAGTTTGCGGCAGGGGGCCCTGAGCACTGAAGCTTTCTTT.

There are a few counts of this clonotype. The chain joins TRBV4-2 to TRBJ1-6; D perhaps matches TRBD1 (5 bases). V gave up 4 bases and J gave up 8 bases, with 9 bases separating them. Germline values: CDR1 LGHNA, CDR2 YNFKEQ. The CDR3 length is 13 residues. The CDR3 bases are TGTGCCAGCAGCCTGGGGGACCATTCACCCCTCCACTTT. It specifies CASSLGDHSPLHF.

This clonotype was detected ten times or more. This rearrangement joins TRBV15 to TRBJ1-4; a possible D gene is TRBD1 (5 bases). Trimming pared 0 bases from V and 5 bases from J, leaving 10 bases between. CDR3 length: 15 amino acids. CDR1 and CDR2 from the germline V gene are LNHNV and YYDKDF (reference sequence). The CDR3 nucleotides read TGTGCCACCAGCAGAGAGGGGCAGAAAAATGAAAAACTGTTTTTT. As protein: CATSREGQKNEKLFF. The full variable domain, in which reference TRBV15 and TRBJ1-4 provide the parts outside the CDR3, is DAMVIQNPRYQVTQFGKPVTLSCSQTLNHNVMYWYQQKSSQAPKLLFHYYDKDFNNEADTPDNFQSRRPNTSFCFLDIRSPGLGDTAMYLCATSREGQKNEKLFFGSGTQLSVL.

This clonotype appeared many times. The chain uses TRBV12-3 or TRBV12-4 and TRBJ2-5; 10 nucleotides match TRBD1. J was trimmed by 9 bases and V by 3 bases; bases with no gene match: 4. The CDR3 runs 13 residues. The CDR3 nucleotides are TGTGCCAGCAGTTTTGTCGGGACAGGGGCCCAGTACTTC. Its protein is CASSFVGTGAQYF.

This clonotype was detected ten times or more. This sequence joins TRBV30 and TRBJ2-1; 9 bases align to TRBD1. The CDR3 contains 13 residues. V trimming: 4 bases; J trimming: 4 bases; junction bases outside the gene matches: 2. Germline CDR1 and CDR2: GTSNPN and SVGIG (reference sequence). Here the CDR3 reads CAWTGQGYNEQFF. The CDR3 nucleotides are TGTGCCTGGACGGGACAGGGTTACAATGAGCAGTTCTTC.

The chain uses TRBV6-1 and TRBJ2-7; 14 bases align to TRBD2. V lost 7 bases to trimming and J lost 3 bases; unmatched junction nucleotides: 5. The CDR3 length is 15 residues. Germline assignment: CDR1 MNHNS and CDR2 SASEGT. CDR3 amino acids: CASKGTSGGNYEQYF. The CDR3 DNA follows: TGTGCCAGCAAGGGGACTAGCGGGGGCAACTACGAGCAGTACTTC.

The genes are TRBV29-1 and TRBJ2-7; tentative D call: TRBD1 (6 bases). CDR1 is SQVTM, CDR2 ANQGSEA, per germline. The CDR3 sequence is 13 residues long. V lost 8 bases, J lost 0 bases, and 14 bases lay in between. CDR3 nucleotide sequence: TGCAGCTGGGGGCAGGAGAGCTCCTACGAGCAGTACTTC. As protein: CSWGQESSYEQYF.

This clonotype was seen repeatedly, ten times or more. The chain recombines TRBV4-1 with TRBJ1-2, with 7 bases fitting TRBD1. The germline V gene has CDR1 MGHRA and CDR2 YSYEKL. The CDR3 contains 13 residues. The J segment lost 5 bases and the V segment lost 4 bases, leaving 4 bases of the junction unmatched. This CDR3 reads CASSLGTDYGYTF. In DNA form, the CDR3 reads TGCGCCAGCAGCCTCGGGACAGATTATGGCTACACCTTC.

A few counts support this clonotype. This rearrangement joins TRBV7-9 to TRBJ2-7; no firm D call. The CDR3 covers 13 residues. V lost 6 bases and J 1 base, leaving 10 bases between the germline ends. CDR1 and CDR2 (germline): SEHNR, FQNEAQ (reference sequence). The CDR3 sequence is CASRFGVSYEQYF. The DNA for the CDR3 is TGTGCCAGCAGATTTGGCGTATCCTACGAGCAGTACTTC. Supplemented by reference TRBV7-9 and TRBJ2-7, the full variable domain reads DTGVSQNPRHKITKRGQNVTFRCDPISEHNRLYWYRQTLGQGPEFLTYFQNEAQLEKSRLLSDRFSAERPKGSFSTLEIQRTEQGDSAMYLCASRFGVSYEQYFGPGTRLTVT.

The chain employs TRBV5-1 and TRBJ2-7; TRBD1 might be the D (6 bases). Germline CDR1 SGHRS, CDR2 YFSETQ. The CDR3 has 14 residues. The germline V and J ends were trimmed by 1 base and 6 bases, with 14 bases remaining between them. For the CDR3, the DNA is TGCGCCAGCAGCTTGAGCAGGGGAGTCTCCGAGCAGTACTTC. Protein sequence: CASSLSRGVSEQYF.

This clonotype was counted only a few times. The J gene is TRBJ1-4, the V gene TRBV19, with a possible D match to TRBD1 (5 bases). The CDR3 is 14 amino acids. The V gene's germline CDR1 is LNHDA and CDR2 SQIVND (reference sequence). V was pared by 2 bases and J by 8 bases, with 12 bases between. Here the CDR3 DNA reads TGTGCCAGTAGTATAAGGGACGGGTTAGAAAAACTGTTTTTT. The encoded protein is CASSIRDGLEKLFF.

This chain uses TRBV5-6 with TRBJ2-7; the D is unclear. V lost 1 base to trimming and J lost 2 bases, with 13 bases between them. This CDR3 contains 15 residues. The germline V gene encodes CDR1 SGHDT and CDR2 YYEEEE. CDR3 sequence: CASSLIVGPTYEQYF. The CDR3 nucleotides read TGTGCCAGCAGCTTGATTGTAGGCCCCACCTACGAGCAGTACTTC.

This clonotype came up many times. This chain uses TRBV15 with TRBJ1-4, with D maybe TRBD1 (6 bases). Germline loops: CDR1 LNHNV, CDR2 YYDKDF (reference sequence). V shed 1 base and J shed 3 bases, with 6 bases lying between them. The CDR3 has 14 amino acids. CDR3 loop: CATSRAGANEKLFF. CDR3 DNA: TGTGCCACCAGCAGAGCAGGGGCTAATGAAAAACTGTTTTTT.